This T cell receptor (beta chain) came from a study of post-analysis software for immune sequencing data. Findings and limits, study-wide: Controls showed lower frequencies than patients for roughly five TRBV segments, and TRBV5-6, TRBV5-1 and TRBV20-1 were among these.

This clonotype showed up just a few times. As yet, its antigen is unknown. The authors incorporated unique molecular identifiers into the TCR beta cDNA libraries. TCRdb independently ran MiXCR on the PCR reads; one entry per CDR3 protein. Among hundreds of thousands of distinct CDR3 sequences, roughly 45% were seen once, and the ten largest hold 1.5% to 2%. CDR3 length: 14 amino acids. The V and J ends lost 3 bases and 3 bases respectively, with 12 bases between them. The chain employs TRBV12-3 or TRBV12-4 and TRBJ2-7; D is possibly TRBD1 or TRBD2 (5 bases each). The sequencing sample was made of blood. This receptor was taken from a girl under 18 with multiple sclerosis. The chain's CDR3 is CASSFRGAVYEQYF. In DNA, the CDR3 is TGTGCCAGCAGTTTTAGAGGGGCTGTCTACGAGCAGTACTTC.